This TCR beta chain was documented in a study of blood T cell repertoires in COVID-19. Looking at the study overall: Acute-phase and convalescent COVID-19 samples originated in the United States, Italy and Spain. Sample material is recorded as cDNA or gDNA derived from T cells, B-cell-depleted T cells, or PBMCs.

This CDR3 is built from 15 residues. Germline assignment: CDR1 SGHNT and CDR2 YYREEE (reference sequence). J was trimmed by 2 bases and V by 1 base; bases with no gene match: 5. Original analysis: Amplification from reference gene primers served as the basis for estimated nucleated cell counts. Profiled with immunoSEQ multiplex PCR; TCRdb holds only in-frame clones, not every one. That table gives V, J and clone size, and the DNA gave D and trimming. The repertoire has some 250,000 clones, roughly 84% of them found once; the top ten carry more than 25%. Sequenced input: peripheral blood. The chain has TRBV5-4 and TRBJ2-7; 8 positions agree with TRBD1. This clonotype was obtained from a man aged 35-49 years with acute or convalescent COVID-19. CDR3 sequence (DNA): TGTGCCAGCAGCTTGACCCAGGGGGCCCCCTACGAGCAGTACTTC. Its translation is CASSLTQGAPYEQYF.